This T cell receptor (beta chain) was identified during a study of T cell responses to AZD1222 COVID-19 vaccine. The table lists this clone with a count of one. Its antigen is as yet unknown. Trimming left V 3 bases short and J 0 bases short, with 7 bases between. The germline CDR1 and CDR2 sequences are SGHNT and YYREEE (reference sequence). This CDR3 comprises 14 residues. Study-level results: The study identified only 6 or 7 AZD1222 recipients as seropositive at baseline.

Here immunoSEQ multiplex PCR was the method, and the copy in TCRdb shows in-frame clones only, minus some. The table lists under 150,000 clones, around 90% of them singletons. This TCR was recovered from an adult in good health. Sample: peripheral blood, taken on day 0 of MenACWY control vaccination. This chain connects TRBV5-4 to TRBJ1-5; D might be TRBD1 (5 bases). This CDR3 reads CASSYQGSNQPQHF. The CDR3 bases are TGTGCCAGCAGCTACCAGGGTAGCAATCAGCCCCAGCATTTT.